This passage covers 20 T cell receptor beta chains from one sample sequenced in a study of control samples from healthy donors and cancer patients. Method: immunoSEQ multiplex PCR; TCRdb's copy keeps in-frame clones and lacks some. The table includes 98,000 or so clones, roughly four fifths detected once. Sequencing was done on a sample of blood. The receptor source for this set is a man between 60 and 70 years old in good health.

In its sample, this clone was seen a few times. The CDR3 region is CASSSSGGTEQFF. The CDR3 DNA reads as TGTGCCAGCAGCTCGAGCGGGGGGACTGAGCAGTTCTTC. This chain joins TRBV7-2 and TRBJ2-1; 9 nucleotides agree with TRBD2. The CDR3 runs to 13 residues. The junction had 4 bases not matched to a gene; V was cut back by 4 bases and J by 9 bases. Germline values: CDR1 SGHTA, CDR2 FQGNSA.

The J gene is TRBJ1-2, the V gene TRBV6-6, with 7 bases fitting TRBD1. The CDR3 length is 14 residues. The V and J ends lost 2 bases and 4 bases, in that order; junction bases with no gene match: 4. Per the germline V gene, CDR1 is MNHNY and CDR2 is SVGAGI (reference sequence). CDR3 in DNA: TGTGCCAGCAGTTACGGGACAGCCAGCTATGGCTACACCTTC. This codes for CASSYGTASYGYTF.

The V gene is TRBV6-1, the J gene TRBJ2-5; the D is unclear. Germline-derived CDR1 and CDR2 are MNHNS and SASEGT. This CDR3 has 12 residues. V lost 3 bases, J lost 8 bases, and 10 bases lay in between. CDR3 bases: TGTGCCAGCAGTGATAACCGGGTAACCCAGTACTTC. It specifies CASSDNRVTQYF.

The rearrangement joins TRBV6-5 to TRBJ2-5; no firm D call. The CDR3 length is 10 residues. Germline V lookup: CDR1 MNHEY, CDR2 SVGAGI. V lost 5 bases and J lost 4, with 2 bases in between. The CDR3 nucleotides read TGTGCCAGCAGTCGAGAGACCCAGTACTTC. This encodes CASSRETQYF.

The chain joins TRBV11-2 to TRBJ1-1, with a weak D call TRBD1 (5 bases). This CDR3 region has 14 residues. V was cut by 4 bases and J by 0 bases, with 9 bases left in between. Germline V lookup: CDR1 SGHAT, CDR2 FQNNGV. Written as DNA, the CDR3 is TGTGCCAGCAGCTCCAGACAGATGAACACTGAAGCTTTCTTT. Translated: CASSSRQMNTEAFF.

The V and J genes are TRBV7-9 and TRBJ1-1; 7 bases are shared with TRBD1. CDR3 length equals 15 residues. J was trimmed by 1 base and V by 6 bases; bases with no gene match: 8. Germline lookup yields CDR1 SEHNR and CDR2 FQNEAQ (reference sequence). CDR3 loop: CASREGAQWNTEAFF. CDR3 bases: TGTGCCAGCAGGGAGGGGGCGCAGTGGAACACTGAAGCTTTCTTT.

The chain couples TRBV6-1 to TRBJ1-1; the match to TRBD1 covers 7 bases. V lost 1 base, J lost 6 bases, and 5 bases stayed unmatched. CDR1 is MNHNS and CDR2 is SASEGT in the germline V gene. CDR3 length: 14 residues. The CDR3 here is CASSEGTGDPEAFF. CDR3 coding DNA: TGTGCCAGCAGTGAAGGGACAGGCGACCCTGAAGCTTTCTTT.

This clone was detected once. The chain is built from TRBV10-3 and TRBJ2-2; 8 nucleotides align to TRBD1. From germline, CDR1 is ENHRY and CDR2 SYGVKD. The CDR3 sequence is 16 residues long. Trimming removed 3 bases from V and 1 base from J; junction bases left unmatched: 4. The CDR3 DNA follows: TGTGCCATCAGTGATCGACAGGGGATGAACACCGGGGAGCTGTTTTTT. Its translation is CAISDRQGMNTGELFF.

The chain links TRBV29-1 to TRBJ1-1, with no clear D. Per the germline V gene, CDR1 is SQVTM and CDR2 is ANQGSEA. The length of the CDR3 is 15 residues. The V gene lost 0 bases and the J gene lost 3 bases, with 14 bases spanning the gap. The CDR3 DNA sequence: TGCAGCGTTGAAGAGTGGGTGCCACTCCACACTGAAGCTTTCTTT. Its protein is CSVEEWVPLHTEAFF.

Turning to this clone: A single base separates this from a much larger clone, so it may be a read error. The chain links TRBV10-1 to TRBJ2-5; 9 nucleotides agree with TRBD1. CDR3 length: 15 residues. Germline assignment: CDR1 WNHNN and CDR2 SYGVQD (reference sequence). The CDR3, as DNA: TGCGCCAGCAGTGAGCATGGGACAGGGAGAGAGATCCAGTACTTC. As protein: CASSEHGTGREIQYF.

DNA for the CDR3: TGTGCCAGCCTTTACTCTGGGGCCAACGTCCTGACTTTC. Its translation is CASLYSGANVLTF. The chain employs TRBV6-5 and TRBJ2-6; D is undetermined. Trimming shortened V by 8 bases and J by 0 bases, and 5 bases separated the two germline ends. CDR1 and CDR2 from the germline V gene are MNHEY and SVGAGI. The CDR3 spans 13 residues.

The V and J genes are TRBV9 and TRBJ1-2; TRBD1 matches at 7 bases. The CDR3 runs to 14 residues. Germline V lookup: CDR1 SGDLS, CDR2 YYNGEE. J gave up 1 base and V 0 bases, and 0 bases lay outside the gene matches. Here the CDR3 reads CASSVGDSNYGYTF. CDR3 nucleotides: TGTGCCAGCAGCGTAGGGGACAGTAACTATGGCTACACCTTC.

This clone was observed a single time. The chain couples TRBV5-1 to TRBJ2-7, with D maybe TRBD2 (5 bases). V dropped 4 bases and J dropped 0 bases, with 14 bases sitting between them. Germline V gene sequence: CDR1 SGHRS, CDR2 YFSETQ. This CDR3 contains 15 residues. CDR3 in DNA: TGCGCCAGCAGCCTCGGGTCGGGGAGCTCCTACGAGCAGTACTTC. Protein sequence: CASSLGSGSSYEQYF. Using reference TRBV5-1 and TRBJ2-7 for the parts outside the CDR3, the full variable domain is KAGVTQTPRYLIKTRGQQVTLSCSPISGHRSVSWYQQTPGQGLQFLFEYFSETQRNKGNFPGRFSGRQFSNSRSEMNVSTLELGDSALYLCASSLGSGSSYEQYFGPGTRLTVT.

CDR3 sequence reads: CASSLRSGGVEGDTQYF. CDR3 coding DNA: TGTGCCAGCAGCTTGAGGTCTGGAGGGGTTGAGGGAGATACGCAGTATTTT. This rearrangement joins TRBV5-4 to TRBJ2-3; perhaps TRBD2 as D (6 bases). From germline, CDR1 is SGHNT and CDR2 YYREEE (reference sequence). CDR3 length: 17 amino acids. V lost 1 base and J lost 5, with 20 bases in between.

CDR3 coding DNA: TGTGCCAGCACGCCGGGACAGACTCCGTCGTACCAAGAGACCCAGTACTTC. Protein sequence: CASTPGQTPSYQETQYF. This chain connects TRBV25-1 to TRBJ2-5, with 7 bases fitting TRBD1. The CDR3 runs 17 residues. Per the germline V gene, CDR1 is MGHDK and CDR2 is SYGVNS. Trimming took 7 bases from V and 0 from J; bases not matched to a gene: 14.

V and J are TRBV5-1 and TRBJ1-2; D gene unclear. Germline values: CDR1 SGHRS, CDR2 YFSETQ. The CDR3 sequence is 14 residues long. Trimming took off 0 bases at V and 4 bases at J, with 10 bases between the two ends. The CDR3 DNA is TGCGCCAGCAGCTTGGGTTACAGCCTCTATGGCTACACCTTC. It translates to CASSLGYSLYGYTF.

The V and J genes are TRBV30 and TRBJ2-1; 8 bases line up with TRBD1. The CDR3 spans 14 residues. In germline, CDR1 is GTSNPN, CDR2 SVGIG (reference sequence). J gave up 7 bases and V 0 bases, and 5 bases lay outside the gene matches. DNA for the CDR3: TGTGCCTGGAGTGTAATCGGGACAGGTAATGAGCAGTTCTTC. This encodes CAWSVIGTGNEQFF. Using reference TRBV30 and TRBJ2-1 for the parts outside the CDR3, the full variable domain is SQTIHQWPATLVQPVGSPLSLECTVEGTSNPNLYWYRQAAGRGLQLLFYSVGIGQISSEVPQNLSASRPQDRQFILSSKKLLLSDSGFYLCAWSVIGTGNEQFFGPGTRLTVL.

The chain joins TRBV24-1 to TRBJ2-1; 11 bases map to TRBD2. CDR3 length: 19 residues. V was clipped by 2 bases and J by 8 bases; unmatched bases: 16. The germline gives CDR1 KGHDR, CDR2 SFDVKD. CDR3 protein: CATSDSGTSGSYRFDEQFF. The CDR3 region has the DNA TGTGCCACCAGTGATTCCGGGACTAGCGGTTCGTACAGGTTCGATGAGCAGTTCTTC.

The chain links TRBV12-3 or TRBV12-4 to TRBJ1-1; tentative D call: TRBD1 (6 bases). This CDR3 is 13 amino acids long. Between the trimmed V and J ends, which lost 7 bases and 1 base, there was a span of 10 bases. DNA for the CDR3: TGTGCCAGCAAGTGGGGGGCGAACACTGAAGCTTTCTTT. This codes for CASKWGANTEAFF.

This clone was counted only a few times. Here the CDR3 DNA reads TGCGCCAGCAGCTTGACAGCTATCTATGGCTACACCTTC. It codes for CASSLTAIYGYTF. This chain uses TRBV5-1 with TRBJ1-2; D is unresolved. The germline CDR1 and CDR2 sequences are SGHRS and YFSETQ. Trimming took off 1 base at V and 4 bases at J, with 8 bases between the two ends. The length of the CDR3 is 13 residues. The whole variable domain, filled in from reference TRBV5-1 and TRBJ1-2, reads KAGVTQTPRYLIKTRGQQVTLSCSPISGHRSVSWYQQTPGQGLQFLFEYFSETQRNKGNFPGRFSGRQFSNSRSEMNVSTLELGDSALYLCASSLTAIYGYTFGSGTRLTVV.